The following is a TCR beta chain sequence with its context. Its matching antigen is unknown. These data come from a study of T cells in narcolepsy. General study points: Same-patient CSF and blood CD4+ T cell clonotypes included HCRT-specific and TRIB2-specific autoreactive ones. No autoreactive T cell clone sequences appeared in some memory CD4+ repertoires.

The V end lost 2 bases, the J end lost 5 bases, and 4 bases lay between the germline ends. The CDR3 totals 11 residues. In germline, CDR1 is SGHDT, CDR2 YYEEEE. The method was immunoSEQ multiplex PCR; TCRdb's version includes in-frame clones alone and lacks a portion of them. The data show tens of thousands of clones, 80% to 85% seen once. The chain recombines TRBV5-6 with TRBJ1-2; D unclear. The sequenced sample was memory (CD45RA-) CD4+ T cells from blood. The sequence was obtained from a human donor in good health. CDR3 protein: CASSFLYGYTF. DNA for the CDR3: TGTGCCAGCAGCTTTCTGTATGGCTACACCTTC.